One sample yielded the 11 T cell receptor beta chains listed below, sequenced in a study of cytomegalovirus exposure and HLA in healthy donors. It was with 60 Vbeta and 13 Jbeta primers that the PCR ran. The method was immunoSEQ multiplex PCR; TCRdb's version includes in-frame clones alone and lacks a portion of them. The sample comprises some 200,000 clones, 79% of which are singletons, and roughly 1.5% rests with the top ten. Sequencing used PBMCs. The receptors here all came from a man aged 50 or older in good health and CMV-seronegative.

The chain links TRBV28 to TRBJ2-7, with a tentative D call TRBD2 (5 bases). Germline V gives CDR1 MDHEN, CDR2 SYDVKM. V lost 4 bases, J lost 2 bases, and 15 bases lay in between. This CDR3 has 15 residues. The chain's CDR3 is CASSSPGAGAYEQYF. CDR3 nucleotide sequence: TGTGCCAGCAGTTCCCCCGGTGCGGGTGCCTACGAGCAGTACTTC.

The chain couples TRBV10-3 to TRBJ1-6, with TRBD1 matching over 7 bases. Losses at the gene ends were 10 bases for V and 3 bases for J; bases not matched to a gene: 3. Germline V lookup: CDR1 ENHRY, CDR2 SYGVKD. This CDR3 region has 13 residues. The CDR3 loop is CATAGGYNSPLHF. The CDR3 bases are TGTGCCACAGCAGGGGGCTATAATTCACCCCTCCACTTT.

The chain couples TRBV30 to TRBJ1-5; TRBD1 matches at 9 bases. From germline, CDR1 is GTSNPN and CDR2 SVGIG (reference sequence). After removal of 3 bases from V and 5 bases from J, the junction contained 2 bases not matched to a gene. The CDR3 is 13 residues long. The CDR3 sequence is CAWSGQGHQPQHF. For the CDR3, the DNA is TGTGCCTGGAGCGGACAGGGGCATCAGCCCCAGCATTTT.

This clone was detected a few times. The chain uses TRBV28 and TRBJ1-5, with TRBD1 identical over 7 bases. Germline assignment: CDR1 MDHEN and CDR2 SYDVKM. V shed 4 bases and J 5 bases; nucleotides not matched to a gene: 8. The CDR3 consists of 15 residues. CDR3 sequence: CASSYPTGDYQPQHF. The CDR3 nucleotides read TGTGCCAGCAGTTATCCTACAGGGGATTATCAGCCCCAGCATTTT.

The gene calls are TRBV29-1 and TRBJ1-2, with 10 bases lining up with TRBD1. V lost 1 base and J lost 8; bases outside the gene matches: 10. Germline CDR1 SQVTM, CDR2 ANQGSEA. The CDR3 is made up of 15 amino acids. The CDR3 DNA is TGCAGCGTTGAAGGACAGGGGGCGCGTTCTTGGGGCTACACCTTC. It specifies CSVEGQGARSWGYTF.

The genes are TRBV27 and TRBJ2-1; possible D gene TRBD2, 6 bases. Germline V gene lookup returns CDR1 MNHEY and CDR2 SMNVEV (reference sequence). The CDR3 totals 13 residues. Trimming removed 5 bases from V and 7 bases from J, with 12 bases in between. The CDR3 loop is CASSTRGWNEQFF. CDR3 DNA sequence: TGTGCCAGCAGTACACGGGGGTGGAATGAGCAGTTCTTC.

This rearrangement joins TRBV5-1 to TRBJ2-7, with 8 bases fitting TRBD1. Germline V lookup: CDR1 SGHRS, CDR2 YFSETQ. CDR3 length: 15 amino acids. The trim removed 0 bases at V and 6 bases at J, leaving 8 bases unmatched. The CDR3 region is CASSLESQGAGEQYF. CDR3 nucleotide sequence: TGCGCCAGCAGCTTGGAGTCCCAGGGGGCGGGCGAGCAGTACTTC.

The V gene is TRBV5-4, the J gene TRBJ2-5; TRBD2 is a possible D gene (7 bases). The germline V and J ends were trimmed by 7 bases and 3 bases, with 31 bases remaining between them. The CDR3 totals 19 residues. Germline assignment: CDR1 SGHNT and CDR2 YYREEE (reference sequence). CDR3 DNA sequence: TGTGCCAGCGCTAGGGGGGGGGCGAGGGGGAGCGGGTCCGAAGAGACCCAGTACTTC. Its translation is CASARGGARGSGSEETQYF. Based on the CDR3 plus reference TRBV5-4 and TRBJ2-5, the full variable domain is ETGVTQSPTHLIKTRGQQVTLRCSSQSGHNTVSWYQQALGQGPQFIFQYYREEENGRGNFPPRFSGLQFPNYSSELNVNALELDDSALYLCASARGGARGSGSEETQYFGPGTRLLVL.

Turning to this clone: This specimen includes other DNA sequences encoding the same CDR3. The chain combines TRBV6-5 with TRBJ1-4; D unresolved. V lost 2 bases and J 7 bases, leaving 8 bases between the germline ends. Germline loops: CDR1 MNHEY, CDR2 SVGAGI. The CDR3 loop spans 13 amino acids. Here the CDR3 reads CASSYRSGEKLFF. The DNA for the CDR3 is TGTGCCAGCAGTTACAGGTCGGGTGAAAAACTGTTTTTT.

This clone appeared a single time. The rearrangement joins TRBV9 to TRBJ1-4; the match to TRBD1 covers 9 bases. Trimming removed 4 bases from V and 7 bases from J; junction bases left unmatched: 11. This CDR3 spans 16 amino acids. Looked up from germline, CDR1 is SGDLS and CDR2 is YYNGEE. The CDR3 region has the DNA TGTGCCAGCAGCCCGTCTACAGGGGGCGCGGGTGAAAAACTGTTTTTT. Protein: CASSPSTGGAGEKLFF.

The V gene is TRBV6-5, the J gene TRBJ1-5; 7 bases line up with TRBD1. Trimming cost V 6 bases and J 9 bases; bases outside gene matches: 11. The germline CDR1 and CDR2 sequences are MNHEY and SVGAGI. This CDR3 is 14 amino acids long. For the CDR3, the DNA is TGTGCCAGCAGACCTAGACAGGGCTTAGGGCCCCAGCATTTT. This codes for CASRPRQGLGPQHF.